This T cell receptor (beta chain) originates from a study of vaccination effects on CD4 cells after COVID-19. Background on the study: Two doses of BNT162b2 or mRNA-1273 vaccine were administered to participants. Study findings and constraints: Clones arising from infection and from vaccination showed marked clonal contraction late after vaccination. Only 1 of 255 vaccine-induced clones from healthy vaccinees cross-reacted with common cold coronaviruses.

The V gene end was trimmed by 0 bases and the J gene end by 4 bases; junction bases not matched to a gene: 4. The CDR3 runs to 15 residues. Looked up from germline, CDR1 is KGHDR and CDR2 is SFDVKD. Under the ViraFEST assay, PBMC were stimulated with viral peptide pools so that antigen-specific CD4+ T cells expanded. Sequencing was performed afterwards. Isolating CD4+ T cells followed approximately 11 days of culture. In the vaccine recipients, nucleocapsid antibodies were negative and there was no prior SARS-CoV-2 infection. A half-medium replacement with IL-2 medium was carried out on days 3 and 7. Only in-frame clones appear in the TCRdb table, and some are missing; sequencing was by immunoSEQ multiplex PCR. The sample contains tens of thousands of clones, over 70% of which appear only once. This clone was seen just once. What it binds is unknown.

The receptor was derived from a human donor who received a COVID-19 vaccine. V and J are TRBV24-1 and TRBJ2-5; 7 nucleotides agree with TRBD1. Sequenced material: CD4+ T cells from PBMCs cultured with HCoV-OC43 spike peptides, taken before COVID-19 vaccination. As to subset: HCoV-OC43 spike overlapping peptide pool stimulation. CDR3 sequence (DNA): TGTGCCACCAGTGATTTGGCCAGGGGGAGAGAGACCCAGTACTTC. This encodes CATSDLARGRETQYF.